This T cell receptor beta chain was recovered during a study of shared clonotypes between healthy human individuals. None of the donors, who were healthy HIV-negative adults, had recently had acute infections or vaccinations. There were only Caucasian adults among the donors, and all lived in Nashville, Tennessee. Deep-level settings were used for running the assay. Each subset's genomic DNA was shared equally among a number of immunoSEQ plates. The protocol was immunoSEQ multiplex PCR, while the TCRdb copy is restricted to in-frame clones and leaves out a portion. This table has about 99,000 clones, more than 45% appearing once. This TCR derives from a middle-aged woman in good health. Some clones in this sample may be carry-over from other donors' samples. Sequencing was done on a sample of PBMCs.

The CDR3 DNA sequence: TGTGCCAGCAGCTACGCCGGGAACTACGAGCAGTACTTC. This encodes CASSYAGNYEQYF. The chain couples TRBV5-6 to TRBJ2-7, with a possible D match to TRBD2 (5 bases). The CDR3 runs to 13 residues. Trimming shortened V by 3 bases and J by 3 bases, and 10 bases separated the two germline ends. CDR1 is SGHDT, CDR2 YYEEEE, per germline.